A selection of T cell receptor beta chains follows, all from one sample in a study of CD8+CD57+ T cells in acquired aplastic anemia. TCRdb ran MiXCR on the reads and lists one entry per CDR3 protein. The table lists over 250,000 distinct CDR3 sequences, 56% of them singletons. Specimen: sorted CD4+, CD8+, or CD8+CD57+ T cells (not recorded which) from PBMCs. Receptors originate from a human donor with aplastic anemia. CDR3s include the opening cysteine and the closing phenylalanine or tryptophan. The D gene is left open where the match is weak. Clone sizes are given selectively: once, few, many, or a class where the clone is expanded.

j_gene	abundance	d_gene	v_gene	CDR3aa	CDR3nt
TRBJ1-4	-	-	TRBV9	CASTTDSSNEKLFF	TGCGCCAGCACGACGGACAGCTCAAATGAAAAACTGTTTTTT
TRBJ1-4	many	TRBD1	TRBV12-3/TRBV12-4	CASSEGQQANEKLFF	TGTGCCAGCAGTGAGGGACAGCAGGCTAATGAAAAACTGTTTTTT
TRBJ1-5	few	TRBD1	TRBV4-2	CASSQDRTGTQPQHF	TGTGCCAGCAGCCAAGACCGGACAGGTACTCAGCCCCAGCATTTT
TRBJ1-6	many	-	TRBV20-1	CSAHRALYNSPLHF	TGCAGTGCCCACCGGGCCCTCTATAATTCACCCCTCCACTTT
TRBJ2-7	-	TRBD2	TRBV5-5	CASSVLGGEQYF	TGTGCCAGCAGTGTACTCGGGGGGGAGCAGTACTTC
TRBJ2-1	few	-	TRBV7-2	CAISDRDNEQFF	TGTGCCATCAGTGATCGGGACAATGAGCAGTTCTTC
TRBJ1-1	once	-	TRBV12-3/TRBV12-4	CASSPLSLIPNTEAFF	TGTGCCAGCAGTCCCCTCAGTTTAATCCCGAACACTGAAGCTTTCTTT
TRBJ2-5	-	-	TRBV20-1	CSAREAGRETQYF	TGCAGTGCTAGAGAGGCAGGGAGGGAGACCCAGTACTTC
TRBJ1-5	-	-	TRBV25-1	CASSSPGVGYSNQPQHF	TGTGCCAGCAGTTCCCCCGGGGTGGGGTATAGCAATCAGCCCCAGCATTTT
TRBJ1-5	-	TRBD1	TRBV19	CASTPGGSGQPQHF	TGTGCCAGTACGCCAGGGGGTTCGGGTCAGCCCCAGCATTTT
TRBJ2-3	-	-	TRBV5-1	CASKPGVSTDTQYF	TGCGCCAGCAAACCGGGTGTTAGCACAGATACGCAGTATTTT
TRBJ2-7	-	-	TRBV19	CASSYRETYERYF	TGTGCCAGTAGTTACAGGGAGACCTACGAGCGGTACTTC
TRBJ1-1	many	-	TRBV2	CASSGGAMNTEAFF	TGTGCCAGCAGTGGGGGGGCGATGAACACTGAAGCTTTCTTT
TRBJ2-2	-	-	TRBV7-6	CASSKRNTGELFF	TGTGCCAGCAGTAAGCGGAACACCGGGGAGCTGTTTTTT
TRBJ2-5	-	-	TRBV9	CASSVEGRSQETQYF	TGTGCCAGCAGCGTAGAGGGACGGAGCCAAGAGACCCAGTACTTC
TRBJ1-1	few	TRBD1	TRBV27	CASSSQSGTGNTEAFF	TGTGCCAGCAGTTCTCAAAGTGGGACAGGGAACACTGAAGCTTTCTTT
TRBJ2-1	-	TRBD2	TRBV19	CASSPRGLAGGRNEQFF	TGTGCCAGTAGCCCAAGGGGACTAGCGGGAGGTAGGAATGAGCAGTTCTTC
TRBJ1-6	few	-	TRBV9	CASSVEVASPLHF	TGTGCCAGCAGCGTAGAGGTGGCTTCACCCCTCCACTTT
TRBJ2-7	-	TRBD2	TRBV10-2	CASISGATYEQYF	TGCGCCAGCATTAGCGGGGCCACCTACGAGCAGTACTTC
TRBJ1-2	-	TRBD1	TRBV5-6	CASSLEQGSQSYGYTF	TGTGCCAGCAGCTTGGAACAGGGGAGTCAATCCTATGGCTACACCTTC
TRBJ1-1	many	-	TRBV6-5	CASRPGGKNTEAFF	TGTGCCAGCAGGCCGGGAGGAAAGAACACTGAAGCTTTCTTT
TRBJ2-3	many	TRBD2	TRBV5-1	CASSRTSGRADTQYF	TGCGCCAGCAGCCGGACTAGCGGGAGAGCAGATACGCAGTATTTT
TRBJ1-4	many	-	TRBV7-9	CASSLRDNHRRGNEKLFF	TGTGCCAGCAGCCTCCGGGACAATCACCGCCGGGGGAACGAAAAACTGTTTTTT
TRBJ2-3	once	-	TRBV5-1	CASSEDSGTDTQYF	TGCGCCAGCAGCGAGGACAGTGGCACAGATACGCAGTATTTT
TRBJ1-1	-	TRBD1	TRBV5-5	CASSLAGTGAEAFF	TGTGCCAGCAGCTTGGCAGGGACAGGGGCTGAAGCTTTCTTT
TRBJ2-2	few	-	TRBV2	CASSEARALGELFF	TGTGCCAGCAGTGAAGCGCGGGCGCTAGGGGAGCTGTTTTTT
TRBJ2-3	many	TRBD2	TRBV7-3	CASTSTSGRTDTQYF	TGTGCCAGCACCTCTACTAGCGGACGCACAGATACGCAGTATTTT
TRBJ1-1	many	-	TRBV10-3	CAISESRRDIEAFF	TGTGCCATCAGTGAGTCTCGCAGGGATATTGAAGCTTTCTTT
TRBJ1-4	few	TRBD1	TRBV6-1	CASSEDITGVANEKLFF	TGTGCCAGCAGTGAAGATATTACAGGGGTGGCTAATGAAAAACTGTTTTTT
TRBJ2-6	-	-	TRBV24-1	CAPTCDRPPSGANVLTF	TGTGCCCCGACTTGCGACAGGCCCCCCTCTGGGGCCAACGTCCTGACTTTC
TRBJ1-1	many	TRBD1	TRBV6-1	CASSDRDRDKGEAFF	TGTGCCAGCAGTGATCGGGACAGGGATAAGGGTGAAGCTTTCTTT
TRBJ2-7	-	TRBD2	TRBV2	CASSAGVVAGAYNEQYF	TGTGCCAGCAGTGCGGGGGTTGTAGCGGGGGCCTACAATGAGCAGTACTTC
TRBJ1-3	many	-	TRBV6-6	CASIDRVGNTIYF	TGTGCCAGCATCGACAGAGTTGGAAACACCATATATTTT